This T cell receptor (beta chain) was sequenced during a study of blood T cell repertoires in COVID-19. Study background: The United States, Italy and Spain supplied acute and convalescent COVID-19 samples. The cDNA or gDNA used as material had been derived from T cells, B-cell-depleted T cells, or PBMCs.

Authors' data handling: Estimation of nucleated cell counts was performed using reference gene primer amplification. Only in-frame clones appear in the TCRdb table, and some are missing; sequencing was by immunoSEQ multiplex PCR. The V and J calls and clone size were taken over from that table, and D and trimming were inferred from the DNA. The sample includes 45,000 to 65,000 clones, about 90% of them seen just once. V lost 1 base to trimming and J lost 3 bases, with 12 bases between them. The CDR3 totals 15 residues. Germline CDR1 KGHSH, CDR2 LQKENI. This chain joins TRBV18 and TRBJ1-1; perhaps TRBD1 as D (6 bases). The sequenced sample was peripheral blood. The receptor comes from a human donor in a cohort sampled during active COVID-19. The CDR3: CASSPRQGGDTEAFF. CDR3 sequence (DNA): TGTGCCAGCTCACCACGGCAAGGGGGTGACACTGAAGCTTTCTTT.